This note documents a single T cell receptor (beta chain) sequence. The entry originates in a study of shared clonotypes between healthy human individuals. Looking at the study overall: Ranging from 18 to 49 in age, donors were a couple of women and a few men. Three plates each covered CD4 naive and memory; CD8 naive two, CD8 memory one.

Germline assignment: CDR1 SNHLY and CDR2 FYNNEI. The CDR3 is 13 amino acids. V shed 4 bases and J shed 6 bases, with 9 bases lying between them. The investigators split CD4+ cells into a CD45RA+ naive subset and a CD45RA-negative memory subset. A deep-level run was used for the assay. The data were produced by immunoSEQ multiplex PCR, yet TCRdb's version contains in-frame clones alone and is incomplete. The sample yields 2 million to 2.5 million clones, around 95% seen once. V is TRBV2 and J is TRBJ2-2, with D tentatively TRBD1 (6 bases). What was sequenced was naive CD4+ T cells sorted from blood. Noted subset: CD45RA+ positively selected. This TCR was sampled from a young man in good health. As DNA, the CDR3 is TGTGCCAGCAGTGTGGACAGACCCGGGGAGCTGTTTTTT. It encodes CASSVDRPGELFF.